The 2 T cell receptor beta chains given below trace back to one sample, sequenced in a study of shared clonotypes between healthy human individuals. Assay used: immunoSEQ multiplex PCR; TCRdb lists only in-frame clones, some missing. Counted here are more than 400,000 clones, about 84% occurring once; the ten biggest clones make up 12%. Input material: PBMCs. The receptors come from a woman in her forties in good health. Some clones in this sample may be carry-over from other donors' samples.

V usage is TRBV30 and J usage is TRBJ1-4; D is perhaps TRBD1 (6 bases). The CDR3 is made up of 12 amino acids. Looked up from germline, CDR1 is GTSNPN and CDR2 is SVGIG (reference sequence). The CDR3 spells CGRGDIGEKLFF. The CDR3 DNA follows: TGTGGTAGGGGGGATATTGGTGAAAAACTGTTTTTT.

The V and J genes are TRBV10-3 and TRBJ2-3; D is unresolved. The V gene's germline CDR1 is ENHRY and CDR2 SYGVKD. The germline V and J ends were trimmed by 7 bases and 1 base, with 9 bases remaining between them. CDR3 length: 13 amino acids. CDR3 sequence reads: CAITSVGTDTQYF. The CDR3 bases are TGTGCCATCACCTCCGTGGGCACAGATACGCAGTATTTT.